A single sample gave rise to the 10 T cell receptor beta chains below, sequenced in a study of OX40 agonist ivuxolimab in advanced cancers. TCRdb's table, derived via immunoSEQ multiplex PCR, lists solely in-frame clones and lacks some. The top ten clones hold 6.5% of a sample with some 83,000 clones, about 82% of them seen once. The source material was CD4+ or CD8+ T cells sorted from blood, sampled in a trial of the OX40 agonist ivuxolimab. The source of these receptors is an adult with an advanced solid tumor such as melanoma, head and neck, liver or kidney cancer.

The gene calls are TRBV4-2 and TRBJ1-5, with 7 bases identical to TRBD1. The J segment lost 0 bases and the V segment lost 0 bases, leaving 14 bases of the junction unmatched. Germline V CDR1 and CDR2: LGHNA, YNFKEQ. CDR3 length equals 20 residues. The CDR3 DNA is TGTGCCAGCAGCCAAGACAACAAAATTGCAGGGGGGGGTAGCAATCAGCCCCAGCATTTT. Amino acid sequence: CASSQDNKIAGGGSNQPQHF.

The DNA of the CDR3 is TGCGCCAGCAGCTCGACAGGGGGAAGGGAAAAACTGTTTTTT. Its translation is CASSSTGGREKLFF. The V and J genes are TRBV5-1 and TRBJ1-4, with TRBD1 matching over 9 bases. J gave up 8 bases and V 3 bases, and 5 bases lay outside the gene matches. The germline V gene encodes CDR1 SGHRS and CDR2 YFSETQ. The CDR3 loop spans 14 amino acids.

The chain is built from TRBV2 and TRBJ1-5; D not certain. The V and J ends lost 6 bases and 0 bases respectively, with 9 bases between them. Germline V CDR1 and CDR2: SNHLY, FYNNEI. The CDR3 loop spans 14 amino acids. This CDR3 reads CASRAELSNQPQHF. As DNA, the CDR3 is TGTGCCAGCAGAGCGGAACTTAGCAATCAGCCCCAGCATTTT. Combining the CDR3 with reference TRBV2 and TRBJ1-5 gives the whole variable domain EPEVTQTPSHQVTQMGQEVILRCVPISNHLYFYWYRQILGQKVEFLVSFYNNEISEKSEIFDDQFSVERPDGSNFTLKIRSTKLEDSAMYFCASRAELSNQPQHFGDGTRLSIL.

V and J are TRBV9 and TRBJ1-6; D gene ambiguous. The germline V gene encodes CDR1 SGDLS and CDR2 YYNGEE. Trimming took off 5 bases at V and 0 bases at J, with 15 bases between the two ends. This CDR3 has 17 residues. The CDR3 region has the DNA TGTGCCAGCAGTCGAGGTTCGGGGAGCTCCTATAATTCACCCCTCCACTTT. Its protein is CASSRGSGSSYNSPLHF.

The chain employs TRBV5-1 and TRBJ1-6, with a possible D match to TRBD1 (5 bases). Trimming shortened V by 7 bases and J by 9 bases, and 17 bases separated the two germline ends. The length of the CDR3 is 14 residues. Germline loops: CDR1 SGHRS, CDR2 YFSETQ. CDR3 in amino acids: CASRFGTIISPLHF. In DNA form, the CDR3 reads TGCGCCAGCCGATTCGGGACTATAATTTCACCCCTCCACTTT.

The rearrangement uses TRBV6-1 and TRBJ2-7; 8 bases map to TRBD2. V shed 6 bases and J 6 bases; nucleotides not matched to a gene: 10. In germline, CDR1 is MNHNS, CDR2 SASEGT. CDR3 size: 14 residues. The CDR3 bases are TGTGCCAGCAGGCGACAGCGGGAGATATCCGAGCAGTACTTC. Protein sequence: CASRRQREISEQYF.

The chain links TRBV27 to TRBJ2-5; 12 nucleotides align to TRBD2. V lost 4 bases and J lost 7; bases outside the gene matches: 10. CDR1 and CDR2 (germline): MNHEY, SMNVEV (reference sequence). CDR3 length: 16 residues. This CDR3 reads CASSSTSGSRLGTQYF. CDR3 bases: TGTGCCAGCAGTTCGACTAGCGGGAGTCGGTTAGGGACCCAGTACTTC.

This clone has only one observation. This chain connects TRBV19 to TRBJ1-1, with unresolved D. The ends were cut back, 8 bases at V and 5 bases at J, with 18 bases in the middle. The germline gives CDR1 LNHDA, CDR2 SQIVND (reference sequence). The length of the CDR3 is 14 residues. Here the CDR3 reads CASVPPGRNTEAFF. CDR3 sequence (DNA): TGTGCCAGTGTCCCGCCGGGCCGTAATACTGAAGCTTTCTTT.

The gene calls are TRBV9 and TRBJ2-1, with TRBD2 as a possible D gene (6 bases). The germline CDR1 and CDR2 sequences are SGDLS and YYNGEE. V was shortened by 0 bases and J by 2 bases, with 18 bases between the two germline ends. The CDR3 totals 18 residues. The CDR3 is CASSVGVVVGGAYNEQFF. The CDR3 nucleotides read TGTGCCAGCAGCGTAGGGGTAGTGGTGGGAGGTGCCTACAATGAGCAGTTCTTC.

The V and J genes are TRBV11-3 and TRBJ2-2, with D possibly TRBD2 on 6 matching bases. There are 14 residues in the CDR3. The V end was cut by 4 bases, the J end by 5 bases, with 11 bases between. The V gene's germline CDR1 is SGHNT and CDR2 YENEEA. The CDR3 loop is CASSSTSRTGELFF. For the CDR3, the DNA is TGTGCCAGCAGCTCGACTAGTCGTACCGGGGAGCTGTTTTTT.